Listed below are T cell receptor beta chains from one sample, sequenced in a study of T cells in localized non-small cell lung cancer. Profiled with immunoSEQ multiplex PCR; TCRdb holds only in-frame clones, not every one. The sample records about 59,000 clones, 91% being singletons. Source: peripheral blood, taken before any cancer treatment. The source of these receptors is a man between 40 and 69 years old with stage I lung adenocarcinoma. The CDR3 runs from the conserved cysteine through the conserved F or W. A D gene is named only where the DNA matches it firmly. Only part of the rows carry a size: once, few, many, or a class if the clone is expanded.

CDR3: CASCPGQGGSDTQYF
DNA: TGTGCCAGTTGCCCGGGACAGGGGGGGTCTGATACGCAGTATTTT
size: .
J: TRBJ2-3
D: TRBD1
V: TRBV27
length: 15

CDR3: CASSAEGLPSYEQYF
DNA: TGCGCCAGCAGTGCCGAAGGCCTCCCCTCCTACGAGCAGTACTTC
size: .
J: TRBJ2-7
D: .
V: TRBV23-1
length: 15

CDR3: CASSEALVQGDNEQFF
DNA: TGTGCCAGCAGTGAAGCGTTAGTTCAGGGGGACAATGAGCAGTTCTTC
size: once
J: TRBJ2-1
D: TRBD1
V: TRBV6-1
length: 16

CDR3: CASSPGGSGYGYTF
DNA: TGTGCCAGCAGCCCAGGGGGCTCTGGCTATGGCTACACCTTC
size: .
J: TRBJ1-2
D: TRBD1
V: TRBV6-6
length: 14

CDR3: CASSADASTDTQYF
DNA: TGTGCCAGCAGCGCCGACGCCAGCACAGATACGCAGTATTTT
size: .
J: TRBJ2-3
D: .
V: TRBV9
length: 14

CDR3: CASSLLAGVHNEQFF
DNA: TGCGCCAGCAGCTTGTTAGCGGGAGTCCACAATGAGCAGTTCTTC
size: .
J: TRBJ2-1
D: TRBD2
V: TRBV5-1
length: 15

CDR3: CASSQELGEWRVDTQYF
DNA: TGTGCCAGCAGCCAAGAATTGGGGGAGTGGAGGGTAGATACGCAGTATTTT
size: .
J: TRBJ2-3
D: .
V: TRBV4-2
length: 17

CDR3: CSVVAGAGGNTIYF
DNA: TGCAGCGTTGTGGCAGGGGCGGGAGGAAACACCATATATTTT
size: .
J: TRBJ1-3
D: .
V: TRBV29-1
length: 14

CDR3: CAWLVGNHEQYF
DNA: TGTGCCTGGTTAGTAGGGAACCACGAGCAGTACTTC
size: .
J: TRBJ2-7
D: .
V: TRBV30
length: 12

CDR3: CASSLGTGSYGYTF
DNA: TGTGCCAGCAGCTTAGGGACAGGATCCTATGGCTACACCTTC
size: .
J: TRBJ1-2
D: TRBD1
V: TRBV7-8
length: 14

CDR3: CASTRLRGNGYTF
DNA: TGTGCCAGCACTCGTCTCAGGGGGAACGGCTACACCTTC
size: .
J: TRBJ1-2
D: TRBD1
V: TRBV6-6
length: 13

CDR3: CASSQGSGTSGSGRGEQYF
DNA: TGCGCCAGCAGCCAAGGTAGCGGGACTAGCGGGAGCGGAAGGGGAGAGCAGTACTTC
size: .
J: TRBJ2-7
D: TRBD2
V: TRBV4-1
length: 19

CDR3: CAWNPRGPVGQPQHF
DNA: TGTGCCTGGAACCCCCGGGGACCCGTCGGTCAGCCCCAGCATTTT
size: .
J: TRBJ1-5
D: .
V: TRBV30
length: 15

CDR3: CASGERGKNIQYF
DNA: TGTGCCAGCGGTGAACGGGGGAAAAACATTCAGTACTTC
size: .
J: TRBJ2-4
D: .
V: TRBV2
length: 13

CDR3: CAWSVLVEDTQYF
DNA: TGTGCCTGGAGTGTGTTGGTGGAAGATACGCAGTATTTT
size: .
J: TRBJ2-3
D: .
V: TRBV30
length: 13

CDR3: CASSPRGRKAFF
DNA: TGTGCCAGCTCACCCAGGGGGCGCAAGGCTTTCTTT
size: .
J: TRBJ1-1
D: TRBD1
V: TRBV18
length: 12

CDR3: CASSLLSSGNTIYF
DNA: TGTGCCAGCAGCTTACTGAGCTCTGGAAACACCATATATTTT
size: .
J: TRBJ1-3
D: .
V: TRBV7-2
length: 14

CDR3: CASSIGPAGTDEQFF
DNA: TGTGCCAGTAGTATTGGTCCAGCGGGAACCGATGAGCAGTTCTTC
size: .
J: TRBJ2-1
D: TRBD2
V: TRBV19
length: 15